A selection of T cell receptor beta chains follows, all from one sample in a study of blood T cell repertoires in COVID-19. Assay: immunoSEQ multiplex PCR; the TCRdb copy retains only in-frame clones and omits some. The table lists about 99,000 clones, roughly 84% of them singletons. Sequencing was done on a sample of peripheral blood. All receptors come from a human donor in a cohort sampled during active COVID-19. Each CDR3 is given with its conserved first and last residue. D genes are given only for firm matches. A row's size may be missing; if present it is once, few, many or a size class.

J gene	D gene	V gene	clone size	CDR3 DNA	CDR3 protein
TRBJ1-1	-	TRBV29-1	-	TGCAGCTCCGGTGGAAGGGGGAACACTGAAGCTTTCTTT	CSSGGRGNTEAFF
TRBJ1-1	TRBD1	TRBV5-1	-	TGCGCCAGCAGCGAAATACAGGGGGTAGACACTGAAGCTTTCTTT	CASSEIQGVDTEAFF
TRBJ2-7	-	TRBV10-1	-	TGCGCCAGCAGTGACCCCACTTCGGACATTAACCCCTACGAGCAGTACTTC	CASSDPTSDINPYEQYF
TRBJ2-5	-	TRBV6-6	-	TGTGCCAGCAGCCCGTTCCGGGTACAAGAGACCCAGTACTTC	CASSPFRVQETQYF
TRBJ1-2	-	TRBV14	-	TGTGCCAGCAGCCAAGATACGCCTTGGGGGGGCGAGGGCTACACCTTC	CASSQDTPWGGEGYTF
TRBJ2-3	TRBD2	TRBV23-1	-	TGCGCCAGCAGTCCGGGGACTAGCGGCACAGATACGCAGTATTTT	CASSPGTSGTDTQYF
TRBJ1-2	-	TRBV4-2	-	TGTGCCAGCAGCCAAGACCCGGGAGTCCTACATGGCTACACCTTC	CASSQDPGVLHGYTF
TRBJ1-1	-	TRBV25-1	-	TGTGCCAGCATTCCAACTACAGGCGATTCGAACACTGAAGCTTTCTTT	CASIPTTGDSNTEAFF
TRBJ2-2	-	TRBV7-9	-	TGTGCCAGCAGCGTTACAGGGCACTGGCCGTCGGGGGAGCTGTTTTTT	CASSVTGHWPSGELFF
TRBJ2-2	-	TRBV13	once	TGTGCCAGCAGCTTATCAATGAACACCGGGGAGCTGTTTTTT	CASSLSMNTGELFF
TRBJ2-5	TRBD1	TRBV5-6	-	TGTGCCAGCAGCTTGGCGTTCCGACAGGGTGTAGGTGAGACCCAGTACTTC	CASSLAFRQGVGETQYF
TRBJ2-7	TRBD2	TRBV27	-	TGTGCCAGCTATAATCAAGCGGGTAGCGGGACCTACGAGCAGTACTTC	CASYNQAGSGTYEQYF
TRBJ2-1	TRBD2	TRBV18	-	TGTGCCAGCTCATCCAGCGGGGCGTGGGGCGTATACAATGAGCAGTTCTTC	CASSSSGAWGVYNEQFF
TRBJ2-2	-	TRBV4-2	-	TGTGCCAGCAGCCAAGTAGGGACAAGAAACACCGGGGAGCTGTTTTTT	CASSQVGTRNTGELFF
TRBJ2-1	-	TRBV6-6	-	TGTGCCAGCAGGTTACAGGTCGGGAGCTCCTACAATGAGCAGTTCTTC	CASRLQVGSSYNEQFF
TRBJ1-2	-	TRBV6-5	-	TGTGCCAGCAGTACCCGACAGGCTAACTATGGCTACACCTTC	CASSTRQANYGYTF
TRBJ2-1	TRBD1	TRBV27	-	TGTGCCAGCAGTCCCGCGGACAGGGTTGTGTACAATGAGCAGTTCTTC	CASSPADRVVYNEQFF